This is a list of T cell receptor beta chains from one sample in a study of control samples from healthy donors and cancer patients. Profiling relied on immunoSEQ multiplex PCR, and the TCRdb table lists in-frame clones only, not all of them. The sample consists of 170,000 or so clones, 75% to 95% of them appearing once. The sample consisted of blood. The origin of the receptors is a woman in her 40s in good health. Both conserved end residues are part of each CDR3. D genes are given only for firm matches. Some rows have no size entry. The others give once, few or many, or a class for an expanded clone.

J gene | clone size | V gene | D gene | CDR3 protein | CDR3 DNA
TRBJ2-3 | - | TRBV5-1 | - | CASSLDGGVFSTDTQYF | TGCGCCAGCAGCTTGGACGGCGGGGTTTTTAGCACAGATACGCAGTATTTT
TRBJ1-5 | - | TRBV10-1 | - | CASSEQANQPQHF | TGCGCCAGCAGTGAACAGGCAAATCAGCCCCAGCATTTT
TRBJ1-1 | - | TRBV20-1 | - | CSASYRREAFF | TGCAGTGCTTCCTACAGGAGGGAAGCTTTCTTT
TRBJ1-2 | - | TRBV6-5 | TRBD1 | CASSDRGLYGYTF | TGTGCCAGCAGCGACAGGGGCCTCTATGGCTACACCTTC
TRBJ1-6 | - | TRBV12-3/TRBV12-4 | TRBD1 | CASGDSLNSPLHF | TGTGCCAGCGGGGACAGCCTCAATTCACCCCTCCACTTT
TRBJ1-1 | - | TRBV5-6 | - | CASSLGGGWNTEAFF | TGTGCCAGCAGCTTGGGGGGCGGGTGGAACACTGAAGCTTTCTTT
TRBJ2-6 | - | TRBV7-3 | - | CASSLQGAGANVLTF | TGTGCCAGCAGCCTACAGGGTGCTGGGGCCAACGTCCTGACTTTC
TRBJ1-1 | - | TRBV7-3 | - | CASRQEGAEAFF | TGTGCCAGCAGACAGGAAGGCGCTGAAGCTTTCTTT
TRBJ1-1 | once | TRBV14 | TRBD1 | CASSQVPGQGLYF | TGTGCCAGCAGCCAAGTACCGGGACAGGGGCTTTACTTT
TRBJ1-3 | - | TRBV4-1 | - | CASSQGLLGGTGNTIYF | TGCGCCAGCAGCCAAGGGTTGTTGGGGGGGACTGGAAACACCATATATTTT
TRBJ2-2 | - | TRBV14 | - | CASSPLVANTGELFF | TGTGCCAGCAGCCCCTTAGTGGCGAACACCGGGGAGCTGTTTTTT
TRBJ1-2 | - | TRBV6-5 | - | CASSYETGWYGYTF | TGTGCCAGCAGTTATGAAACAGGGTGGTATGGCTACACCTTC
TRBJ1-1 | - | TRBV29-1 | - | CSVEDTIGPGGTEAFF | TGCAGCGTTGAAGACACAATAGGACCTGGGGGCACTGAAGCTTTCTTT
TRBJ2-7 | - | TRBV28 | - | CASSFPSKSYEQYF | TGTGCCAGCAGTTTCCCCTCGAAGTCCTACGAGCAGTACTTC
TRBJ1-2 | - | TRBV2 | - | CASSIRQPLYGYTF | TGTGCCAGCAGCATCCGACAGCCTCTCTATGGCTACACCTTC
TRBJ1-4 | - | TRBV3-1/TRBV3-2 | - | CAAGHPTEKLFF | TGTGCAGCGGGACATCCAACCGAAAAACTGTTTTTT
TRBJ2-5 | once | TRBV5-6 | TRBD1 | CASSRGQVEYF | TGTGCCAGCAGCCGGGGACAGGTTGAGTACTTC
TRBJ2-3 | - | TRBV7-2 | - | CASSPGPTDTQYF | TGTGCCAGCAGCCCGGGCCCCACAGATACGCAGTATTTT
TRBJ1-4 | few | TRBV7-9 | TRBD1 | CASERYSGGAGEKLFF | TGTGCCAGCGAGCGTTACTCAGGGGGCGCCGGTGAAAAACTGTTTTTT
TRBJ2-7 | - | TRBV5-1 | TRBD1 | CASSYTGGSSYEQYF | TGCGCCAGCAGCTATACAGGGGGGAGCTCCTACGAGCAGTACTTC
TRBJ2-5 | - | TRBV5-1 | TRBD1 | CASSFDREGAQETQYF | TGCGCCAGCAGCTTTGACAGGGAAGGGGCACAAGAGACCCAGTACTTC
TRBJ2-7 | - | TRBV2 | - | CASTGTSKRGEQYF | TGTGCCAGCACCGGGACATCGAAACGGGGTGAGCAGTACTTC
TRBJ1-1 | few | TRBV20-1 | - | CSASRQYEAFF | TGCAGTGCTAGTCGTCAGTATGAAGCTTTCTTT
TRBJ1-2 | - | TRBV27 | - | CASSPTPGGYTF | TGTGCCAGCAGCCCCACGCCCGGGGGCTACACCTTC
TRBJ2-7 | few | TRBV6-5 | - | CASNYRSEDEQYF | TGTGCCAGCAACTACAGAAGTGAAGACGAGCAGTACTTC
TRBJ2-5 | - | TRBV15 | - | CATSRHGGETQYF | TGTGCCACCAGCAGGCACGGCGGAGAGACCCAGTACTTC
TRBJ2-1 | once | TRBV18 | - | CASSRGYDYVQFF | TGTGCCAGCTCACGGGGCTACGATTATGTGCAGTTCTTC
TRBJ2-5 | - | TRBV5-1 | - | CASSLGTAKETQYF | TGCGCCAGCAGCTTGGGGACAGCGAAAGAGACCCAGTACTTC
TRBJ1-4 | - | TRBV6-6 | - | CASSYGGGFNEKLFF | TGTGCCAGCAGTTACGGGGGGGGTTTCAATGAAAAACTGTTTTTT
TRBJ2-7 | - | TRBV2 | TRBD2 | CASTLRAGVYEQYF | TGTGCCAGCACTCTACGAGCGGGGGTATACGAGCAGTACTTC
TRBJ2-2 | - | TRBV11-2 | TRBD1 | CASSLSEGQGAGELFF | TGTGCCAGCAGCTTGTCCGAGGGACAGGGGGCCGGGGAGCTGTTTTTT
TRBJ1-5 | - | TRBV5-1 | - | CASSLAGASFQPQHF | TGCGCCAGCAGCTTGGCAGGGGCGTCCTTTCAGCCCCAGCATTTT
TRBJ1-5 | - | TRBV7-2 | TRBD1 | CASSLGTGLNQPQHF | TGTGCCAGCAGCCTTGGGACAGGCCTCAATCAGCCCCAGCATTTT
TRBJ1-1 | - | TRBV5-1 | - | CASSFTENTEAFF | TGCGCCAGCAGCTTTACGGAGAACACTGAAGCTTTCTTT
TRBJ1-4 | once | TRBV7-2 | - | CASSWAWGRGYEKLFF | TGTGCCAGCAGCTGGGCCTGGGGCAGGGGTTATGAAAAACTGTTTTTT
TRBJ1-5 | - | TRBV27 | - | CASTPSNQPQHF | TGTGCCAGCACCCCTAGCAATCAGCCCCAGCATTTT
TRBJ1-2 | - | TRBV11-3 | - | CASSLTTVPYAGYTF | TGTGCCAGCAGCCTTACGACAGTACCGTATGCGGGCTACACCTTC
TRBJ2-7 | - | TRBV10-3 | - | CAISEGSGAYEQYF | TGTGCCATCAGTGAAGGTTCGGGCGCCTACGAGCAGTACTTC
TRBJ1-3 | few | TRBV19 | - | CASRVGGLGGNTIYF | TGTGCCAGCAGAGTAGGGGGGCTCGGTGGAAACACCATATATTTT
TRBJ2-7 | - | TRBV5-4 | - | CASSLWGSSYEQYF | TGTGCCAGCAGCTTGTGGGGAAGCTCCTACGAGCAGTACTTC
TRBJ1-5 | - | TRBV19 | - | CASSIRTVDLGPQHF | TGTGCCAGTAGTATCCGGACAGTGGACTTAGGGCCCCAGCATTTT
TRBJ1-5 | - | TRBV4-1 | - | CASSQEAGIRNQPQHF | TGCGCCAGCAGCCAAGAGGCAGGGATTCGCAATCAGCCCCAGCATTTT
TRBJ1-5 | few | TRBV19 | - | CASTSRGGTGNQPQHF | TGTGCCAGTACCTCGCGGGGGGGAACGGGCAATCAGCCCCAGCATTTT
TRBJ1-3 | - | TRBV6-6 | - | CASTSGNTIYF | TGTGCCAGTACCTCTGGAAACACCATATATTTT
TRBJ2-3 | - | TRBV4-2 | TRBD2 | CASSQARGGGDTQYF | TGTGCCAGCAGCCAAGCGCGGGGGGGCGGGGATACGCAGTATTTT
TRBJ2-7 | - | TRBV3-1/TRBV3-2 | TRBD2 | CASSQDGPSGGANEQYF | TGTGCCAGCAGCCAAGATGGACCCAGCGGGGGGGCTAACGAGCAGTACTTC
TRBJ2-7 | - | TRBV15 | TRBD1 | CATSRPRGQGSYEQYF | TGTGCCACCAGCAGGCCGCGAGGACAGGGGTCCTACGAGCAGTACTTC